This T cell receptor beta chain appears in the sequencing data of a study of OX40 agonist ivuxolimab in advanced cancers. Study results and caveats: Among some nonresponders, normalized T-cell clonal expansion was also low.

Comment on this clone: Its matching antigen is unknown.

Method: immunoSEQ multiplex PCR; TCRdb's copy keeps in-frame clones and lacks some. The repertoire includes tens of thousands of clones, around nine tenths of them detected once, and over 0.25% sits in the top ten. The CDR3 contains 16 residues. The V gene end was trimmed by 2 bases and the J gene end by 2 bases; junction bases not matched to a gene: 8. CDR1 and CDR2 from the germline V gene are SGHKS and YYEKEE (reference sequence). The rearrangement joins TRBV5-5 to TRBJ1-2, with 8 bases aligning to TRBD1. The sequence derives from an adult with an advanced solid tumor such as melanoma, head and neck, liver or kidney cancer. Here the sequenced sample was CD4+ or CD8+ T cells sorted from blood, taken in a trial of the OX40 agonist ivuxolimab. CDR3 in DNA: TGTGCCAGCAGCTTCGTGCAGGGGGCTTCAAACTATGGCTACACCTTC. Its protein product is CASSFVQGASNYGYTF.